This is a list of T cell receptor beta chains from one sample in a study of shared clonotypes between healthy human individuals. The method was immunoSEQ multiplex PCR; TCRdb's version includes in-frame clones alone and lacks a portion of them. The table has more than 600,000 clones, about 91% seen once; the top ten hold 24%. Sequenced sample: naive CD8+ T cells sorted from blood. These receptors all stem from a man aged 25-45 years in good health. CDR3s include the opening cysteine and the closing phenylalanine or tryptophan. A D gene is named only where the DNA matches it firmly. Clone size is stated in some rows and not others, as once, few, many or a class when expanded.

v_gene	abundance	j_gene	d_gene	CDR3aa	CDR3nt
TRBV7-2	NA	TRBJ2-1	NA	CASSSPPRNEQFF	TGTGCCAGCAGCTCCCCCCCCCGGAATGAGCAGTTCTTC
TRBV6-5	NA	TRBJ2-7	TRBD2	CASSPLLAGTYEQYF	TGTGCCAGCAGTCCCTTACTAGCGGGAACCTACGAGCAGTACTTC
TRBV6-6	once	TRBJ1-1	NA	CASNAAGPEAFF	TGTGCCAGCAACGCGGCAGGGCCTGAAGCTTTCTTT
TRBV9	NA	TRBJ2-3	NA	CASSADKRTDTQYF	TGTGCCAGCAGTGCAGACAAGCGCACAGATACGCAGTATTTT
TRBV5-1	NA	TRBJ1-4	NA	CASSSRGGETANEKLFF	TGCGCCAGCAGCTCCCGGGGAGGGGAGACGGCTAATGAAAAACTGTTTTTT
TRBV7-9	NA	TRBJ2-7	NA	CASSSATSYEQYF	TGTGCCAGCAGCTCAGCTACCTCCTACGAGCAGTACTTC
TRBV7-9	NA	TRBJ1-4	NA	CASSPPSLNRATNEKLFF	TGTGCCAGCAGCCCCCCATCGCTCAACAGGGCAACTAATGAAAAACTGTTTTTT
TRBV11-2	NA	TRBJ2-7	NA	CASSLGSNSYEQYF	TGTGCCAGCAGCTTAGGGTCGAACTCCTACGAGCAGTACTTC
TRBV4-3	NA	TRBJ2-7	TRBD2	CASSQDTSGSYEQYF	TGCGCCAGCAGCCAAGATACTAGCGGGAGTTACGAGCAGTACTTC
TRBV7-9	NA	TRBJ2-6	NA	CASSLVGSPTGANVLTF	TGTGCCAGCAGCTTAGTGGGCAGTCCCACTGGGGCCAACGTCCTGACTTTC
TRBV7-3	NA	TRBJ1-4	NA	CASSLTVRGPGEKLFF	TGTGCCAGCAGCTTAACGGTCCGGGGGCCTGGGGAAAAACTGTTTTTT
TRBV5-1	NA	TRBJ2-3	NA	CASSLGEFGADTQYF	TGCGCCAGCAGCTTGGGGGAGTTTGGAGCAGATACGCAGTATTTT
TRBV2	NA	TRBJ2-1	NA	CASQGGYNEQFF	TGTGCCAGCCAGGGCGGGTACAATGAGCAGTTCTTC
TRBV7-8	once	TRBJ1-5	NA	CASSLAVGAAQPQHF	TGTGCCAGCAGCTTAGCGGTCGGGGCTGCTCAGCCCCAGCATTTT
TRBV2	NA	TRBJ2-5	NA	CALRASVETQYF	TGTGCCTTACGGGCTAGCGTAGAGACCCAGTACTTC
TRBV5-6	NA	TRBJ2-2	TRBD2	CASSFRYSGTYSGTGELFF	TGTGCCAGCAGTTTTCGCTACTCCGGGACTTATAGCGGGACCGGGGAGCTGTTTTTT
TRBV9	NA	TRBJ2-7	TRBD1	CASSTGQGEYEQYF	TGTGCCAGCAGCACAGGACAGGGGGAATACGAGCAGTACTTC
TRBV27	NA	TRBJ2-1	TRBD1	CASSTGTGALNEQFF	TGTGCCAGCAGCACCGGGACAGGGGCTCTCAATGAGCAGTTCTTC
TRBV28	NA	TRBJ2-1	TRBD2	CASPHYKREGRNEQFF	TGTGCCAGCCCCCACTATAAGCGGGAGGGTCGGAATGAGCAGTTCTTC
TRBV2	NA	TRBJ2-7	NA	CASTETASYEQYF	TGTGCCAGCACCGAGACAGCTTCCTACGAGCAGTACTTC
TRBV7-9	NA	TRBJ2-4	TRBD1	CASSLGQGGKNIQYF	TGTGCCAGCAGCCTGGGACAGGGAGGCAAAAACATTCAGTACTTC
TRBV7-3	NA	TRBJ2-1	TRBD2	CASSRLAGDNEQFF	TGTGCCAGCAGCCGACTAGCGGGAGACAATGAGCAGTTCTTC
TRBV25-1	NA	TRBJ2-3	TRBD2	CASSELAGGPLDTQYF	TGTGCCAGCAGTGAACTAGCGGGAGGGCCATTAGATACGCAGTATTTT
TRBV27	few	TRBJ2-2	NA	CASSLSLSGEELFF	TGTGCCAGCAGTTTATCTCTTTCGGGCGAGGAGCTGTTTTTT
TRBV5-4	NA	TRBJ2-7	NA	CASSLGWESPYEQYF	TGTGCCAGCAGCCTGGGGTGGGAGTCCCCCTACGAGCAGTACTTC
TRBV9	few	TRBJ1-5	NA	CASSLSWPQHF	TGTGCCAGCAGCCTATCATGGCCCCAGCATTTT
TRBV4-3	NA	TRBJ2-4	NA	CASSQDSGSGGVQYF	TGCGCCAGCAGCCAAGATTCGGGTAGCGGAGGCGTTCAGTACTTC
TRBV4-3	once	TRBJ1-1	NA	CASSQAGQLSLFRTEAFF	TGCGCCAGCAGCCAAGCTGGGCAATTGAGTCTTTTTCGCACTGAAGCTTTCTTT
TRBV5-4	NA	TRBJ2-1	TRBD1	CASSSTGDPYDEQFF	TGTGCCAGCAGCTCGACAGGGGACCCCTACGATGAGCAGTTCTTC
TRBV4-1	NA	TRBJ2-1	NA	CASSPLRNERNEQFF	TGCGCCAGCAGCCCCCTCCGCAATGAGCGGAATGAGCAGTTCTTC
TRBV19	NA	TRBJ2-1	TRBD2	CASSTGLDFNEQFF	TGTGCCAGTAGTACGGGACTAGATTTCAATGAGCAGTTCTTC
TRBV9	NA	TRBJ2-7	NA	CASSPTGSFSYEQYF	TGTGCCAGCAGCCCGACGGGTAGCTTCTCCTACGAGCAGTACTTC
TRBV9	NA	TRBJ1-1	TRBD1	CASSDRDTEAFF	TGTGCCAGCAGTGACAGGGACACTGAAGCTTTCTTT
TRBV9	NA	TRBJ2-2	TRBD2	CASSVGGGTGELFF	TGTGCCAGCAGCGTTGGGGGGGGGACCGGGGAGCTGTTTTTT
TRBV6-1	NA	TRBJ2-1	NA	CATSEYNEQFF	TGTGCCACTAGCGAGTACAATGAGCAGTTCTTC
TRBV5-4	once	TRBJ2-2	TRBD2	CASSLAGPDTGELFF	TGTGCCAGCAGTCTAGCGGGACCTGACACCGGGGAGCTGTTTTTT
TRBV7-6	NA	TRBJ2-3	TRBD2	CASSSSGRASYGSDTQYF	TGTGCCAGCAGCTCGAGCGGGAGGGCCTCTTATGGGTCAGATACGCAGTATTTT
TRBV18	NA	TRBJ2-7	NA	CASSPPGQSHEQYF	TGTGCCAGCTCACCACCAGGACAGTCCCACGAGCAGTACTTC
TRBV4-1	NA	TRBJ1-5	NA	CASSQDWRAFNQPQHF	TGCGCCAGCAGCCAAGATTGGAGAGCCTTCAATCAGCCCCAGCATTTT
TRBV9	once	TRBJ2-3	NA	CASSVEAADTQYF	TGTGCCAGCAGCGTAGAGGCGGCAGATACGCAGTATTTT
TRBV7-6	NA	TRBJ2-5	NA	CASSPHPASVETQYF	TGTGCCAGCAGCCCGCACCCAGCTAGCGTGGAGACCCAGTACTTC
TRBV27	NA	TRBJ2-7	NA	CASSDIGSEQYF	TGTGCCAGCAGTGACATAGGGAGCGAGCAGTACTTC
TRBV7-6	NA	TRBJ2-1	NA	CASSTAGVNEQFF	TGTGCCAGCAGTACCGCCGGGGTCAATGAGCAGTTCTTC
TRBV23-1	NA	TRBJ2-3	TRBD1	CASSHLRGPKLTDTQYF	TGCGCCAGCAGTCACCTCAGGGGGCCGAAACTCACAGATACGCAGTATTTT
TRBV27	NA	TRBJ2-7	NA	CASSTARLGVYEQYF	TGTGCCAGCAGTACGGCGCGCCTTGGGGTCTACGAGCAGTACTTC
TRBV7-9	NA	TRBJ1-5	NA	CASSSSRGQPQHF	TGTGCCAGCAGCTCCAGTCGGGGTCAGCCCCAGCATTTT
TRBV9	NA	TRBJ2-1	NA	CASSLDGVGFNEQFF	TGTGCCAGCAGCCTGGACGGGGTAGGGTTCAATGAGCAGTTCTTC
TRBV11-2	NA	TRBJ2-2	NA	CASSLVASGSNTGELFF	TGTGCCAGCAGCTTAGTGGCTTCAGGGAGTAACACCGGGGAGCTGTTTTTT
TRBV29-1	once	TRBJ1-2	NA	CSVEGIYGYTF	TGCAGCGTTGAAGGGATCTATGGCTACACCTTC
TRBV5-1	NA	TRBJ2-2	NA	CASSWRRGANTGELFF	TGCGCCAGCAGCTGGCGGCGGGGAGCGAACACCGGGGAGCTGTTTTTT
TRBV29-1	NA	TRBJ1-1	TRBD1	CSVDGTGLNTEAFF	TGCAGCGTTGACGGGACAGGGCTGAACACTGAAGCTTTCTTT
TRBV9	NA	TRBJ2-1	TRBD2	CASTYGLAGDGKHEQFF	TGTGCCAGCACCTACGGACTAGCGGGAGACGGTAAACATGAGCAGTTCTTC
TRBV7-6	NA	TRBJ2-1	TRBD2	CASSPWVAGVVEQFF	TGTGCCAGCAGCCCCTGGGTAGCGGGAGTCGTTGAGCAGTTCTTC